This TCR beta chain was sequenced during a study of beta chain features in type 1 diabetes. Since all of the isolated RNA was reverse transcribed, expressed TCRB transcripts were what got sequenced. An average of about 3.5 million reads was obtained for naive, central memory and regulatory T cell samples. Sequenced by immunoSEQ multiplex PCR; TCRdb stores in-frame clones only, minus some. The table shows more than 100,000 clones, with 25% to 35% occurring only once. General observations from the study: Moderate but significant shortening of TCRB CDR3s was recorded in all four CD4+ subsets from Type 1 diabetes patients.

CDR3 length: 15 residues. Trimming stripped 2 bases from V and 2 bases from J, with 11 bases between. Germline V gene sequence: CDR1 SNHLY, CDR2 FYNNEI. In regard to this clone: Its matching antigen is unknown.

The TCR sequence derives from a woman aged 18-29 years with type 1 diabetes. The sequenced sample was central memory CD4+ T cells from blood. The chain uses TRBV2 and TRBJ2-3; D uncertain. The CDR3 here is CASSELRPNTDTQYF. CDR3 sequence (DNA): TGTGCCAGCAGTGAATTGCGGCCCAACACAGATACGCAGTATTTT.